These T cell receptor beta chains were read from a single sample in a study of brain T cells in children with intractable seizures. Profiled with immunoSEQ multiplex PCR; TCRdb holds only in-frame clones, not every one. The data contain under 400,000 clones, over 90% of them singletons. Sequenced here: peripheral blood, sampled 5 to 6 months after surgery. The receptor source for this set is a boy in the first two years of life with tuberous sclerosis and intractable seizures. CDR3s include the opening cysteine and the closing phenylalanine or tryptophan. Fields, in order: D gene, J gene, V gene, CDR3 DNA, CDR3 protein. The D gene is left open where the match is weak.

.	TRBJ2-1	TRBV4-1	TGCGCCAGCAGCCATGAGCCGCATAATGAGCAGTTCTTC	CASSHEPHNEQFF
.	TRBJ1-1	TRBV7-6	TGTGCCAGCAGCCCTCGGGAATCCGACACTGAAGCTTTCTTT	CASSPRESDTEAFF
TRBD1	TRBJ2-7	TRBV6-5	TGTGCCAGCAGGATGGACAGGTCCTACGAGCAGTACTTC	CASRMDRSYEQYF
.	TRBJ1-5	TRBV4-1	TGCGCCAGCAGCCAAGACGACGGTAATAGCAATCAGCCCCAGCATTTT	CASSQDDGNSNQPQHF
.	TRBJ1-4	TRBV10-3	TGTGCCATCAGTGAGAGGTCGGAACAGTTTAATGAAAAACTGTTTTTT	CAISERSEQFNEKLFF
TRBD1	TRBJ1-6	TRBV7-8	TGTGCCAGCAGCTTGTCGCCGGGACAGGGAACGACACCCCTCCACTTT	CASSLSPGQGTTPLHF
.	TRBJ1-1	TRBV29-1	TGCAGCGTTGAAGACGGGGCGGGGGGGAAAGCTTTCTTT	CSVEDGAGGKAFF
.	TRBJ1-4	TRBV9	TGTGCCAGCAGCGGCGGAATGGGTTTGTCTGAAAAACTGTTTTTT	CASSGGMGLSEKLFF
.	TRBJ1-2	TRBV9	TGTGCCAGCAGCGAACAGGGCAACTATGGCTACACCTTC	CASSEQGNYGYTF
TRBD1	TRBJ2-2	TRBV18	TGTGCCAGCTCACCACTAACAGGGGGCCTCTCCGGGGAGCTGTTTTTT	CASSPLTGGLSGELFF
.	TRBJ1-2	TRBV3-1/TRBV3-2	TGTGCCAGCAGCCAAGATCTGGAGAACTATGGCTACACCTTC	CASSQDLENYGYTF
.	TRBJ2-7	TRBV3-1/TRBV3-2	TGTGCCAGCAGCCCCGGACTGGCCCACGAGCAGTACTTC	CASSPGLAHEQYF
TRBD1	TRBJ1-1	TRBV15	TGTGCCACCAGCTCAGACAGGGGATTGAACACTGAAGCTTTCTTT	CATSSDRGLNTEAFF
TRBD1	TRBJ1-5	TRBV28	TGTGCCAGCAGCCCCAGGGGGAGCAATCAGCCCCAGCATTTT	CASSPRGSNQPQHF
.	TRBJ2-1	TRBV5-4	TGTGCCAGCAGCCAAAAGACAGGCGGCGCCTACAATGAGCAGTTCTTC	CASSQKTGGAYNEQFF
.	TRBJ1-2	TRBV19	TGTGCCAGTAGTATAGCCACAGCTAACTATGGCTACACCTTC	CASSIATANYGYTF
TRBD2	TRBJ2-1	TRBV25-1	TGTGCCAGCAGTGGGCGGCTGAGCGGGGTTGGGGGTGAGCAGTTCTTC	CASSGRLSGVGGEQFF
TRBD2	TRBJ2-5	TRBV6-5	TGTGCCAGCAGTTCAAAGACTAGCGGGAGGGGTGGGACCCAGTACTTC	CASSSKTSGRGGTQYF
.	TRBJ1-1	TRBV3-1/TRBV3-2	TGTGCCAGCAGCCCACAGGGTCGGAGGGCTTTCTTT	CASSPQGRRAFF
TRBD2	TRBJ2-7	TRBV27	TGTGCCAGCAGTTTGCGGGAGGCCAACTACGGCGAGCAGTACTTC	CASSLREANYGEQYF
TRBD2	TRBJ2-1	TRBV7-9	TGTGCCAGCAGCTCGACTAGCGGGATTGGGGGTAATGAGCAGTTCTTC	CASSSTSGIGGNEQFF
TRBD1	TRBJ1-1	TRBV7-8	TGTGCCAGCAGCTCACGGACAGGGTTGAACACTGAAGCTTTCTTT	CASSSRTGLNTEAFF
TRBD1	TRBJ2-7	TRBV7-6	TGTGCCAGCAGCTTATCGGCAGGGGGATACGAGCAGTACTTC	CASSLSAGGYEQYF
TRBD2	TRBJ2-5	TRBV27	TGTGCCAGCAGTCCGAGACTAGCGGGGGCTGAAGAGACCCAGTACTTC	CASSPRLAGAEETQYF
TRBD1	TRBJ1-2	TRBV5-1	TGCGCCAGCAGCCTAGGGACAGGGTGGGGTAGAGGCTACACCTTC	CASSLGTGWGRGYTF
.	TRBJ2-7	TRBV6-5	TGTGCCAGCAGTTACTCTGGGCAGAGCTCCTACGAGCAGTACTTC	CASSYSGQSSYEQYF
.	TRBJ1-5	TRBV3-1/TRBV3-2	TGTGCCAGCAGCCATGGGGGCCTATATAGCAATCAGCCCCAGCATTTT	CASSHGGLYSNQPQHF
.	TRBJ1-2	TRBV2	TGTGCCAGCAGTGCTGTGGGCCGTAACTATGGCTACACCTTC	CASSAVGRNYGYTF
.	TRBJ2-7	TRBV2	TGTGCCAGCAGGGGGGAAGGGGAGCAGTACTTC	CASRGEGEQYF